The rows below give T cell receptor beta chains drawn from one sample of a study of beta chain features in type 1 diabetes. The table came from immunoSEQ multiplex PCR; TCRdb's copy has only in-frame clones and leaves some out. This sample has 160,000 or so clones, with approximately 8.8% found just once. Sequencing was performed on central memory CD4+ T cells from blood. These receptors were collected from a woman aged 30 to 39 with type 1 diabetes. Each CDR3 is given with its conserved first and last residue. The D gene is left open where the match is weak. Rows give clone size only sometimes, using once, few, many, or a class for an expanded clone.

V	J	size	D	DNA	CDR3
TRBV28	TRBJ2-3	.	TRBD2	TGTGCCAGCAGCAAGCTAGCGGGAGGTGAAGGTACGCAGTATTTT	CASSKLAGGEGTQYF
TRBV27	TRBJ2-1	.	.	TGTGCCAGCAGAACCCGAGAGCTCAATGAGCAGTTCTTC	CASRTRELNEQFF
TRBV19	TRBJ2-1	few	TRBD2	TGTGCCAGTAGTTCGGGGCGGGAGCTAAGGGATGAGCAGTTCTTC	CASSSGRELRDEQFF
TRBV6-5	TRBJ1-2	.	.	TGTGGACAGGTTCGGGTTGGCTACACCTTC	CGQVRVGYTF
TRBV29-1	TRBJ1-2	.	.	TGCAGCGCCCTCGGGTCGTCCTATGGCTACACCTTC	CSALGSSYGYTF
TRBV30	TRBJ1-1	.	TRBD1	TGTGCCCTGGGCAAAGGGGGCAGTCTAATGGACACTGAAGCTTTCTTT	CALGKGGSLMDTEAFF
TRBV6-5	TRBJ2-7	.	TRBD1	TGTGCCAGCAGTTCCGGGACAGGATCCTACGAGCAGTACTTC	CASSSGTGSYEQYF
TRBV27	TRBJ1-1	.	.	TGTGCCAGCATTAACAAGAACACTGAAGCTTTCTTT	CASINKNTEAFF
TRBV27	TRBJ2-5	few	.	TGTGCCAGCAGTCCTCACCTATACGGGGGACAGCAAGAGACCCAGTACTTC	CASSPHLYGGQQETQYF
TRBV29-1	TRBJ2-5	.	.	TGCAGCGTTGAACAAAACTCACTAGGGACCCAGTACTTC	CSVEQNSLGTQYF
TRBV21-1	TRBJ2-3	.	.	TGTGCCAGCAGCGCGACTAGCGGGGTAACAGATACGCAGTATTTT	CASSATSGVTDTQYF
TRBV19	TRBJ2-1	few	.	TGTGCCAGTACGCGGTTCAATGAGCAGTTCTTC	CASTRFNEQFF
TRBV7-2	TRBJ2-3	many	TRBD2	TGTGCCAGCAGCTACCTAGCGGGAGCAGATACGCAGTATTTT	CASSYLAGADTQYF
TRBV5-4	TRBJ2-5	few	.	TGTGCCAGCAGCTTGGCCCCCGACTCCGCCTCAGAGACCCAGTACTTC	CASSLAPDSASETQYF
TRBV4-1	TRBJ2-7	few	.	TGCGCCAGCAGCCAAGAGGGACAAGTTAGCGGGCTAAAGCAGTACTTC	CASSQEGQVSGLKQYF
TRBV18	TRBJ1-4	.	.	TGTGCCAGCTCACCAATGGATACTACAACTAATGAAAAACTGTTTTTT	CASSPMDTTTNEKLFF
TRBV5-4	TRBJ1-3	.	.	TGTGCCAGCAGCCTCATGAGCTCTGGAAACACCATATATTTT	CASSLMSSGNTIYF
TRBV13	TRBJ1-2	.	TRBD1	TGTGCCAGCAGCCCCAGGGACAGGGGTGGCTATGGCTACACCTTC	CASSPRDRGGYGYTF
TRBV19	TRBJ2-1	few	.	TGTGCCAGTAGTAGGGACTTAATACGCAATGAGCAGTTCTTC	CASSRDLIRNEQFF
TRBV5-1	TRBJ1-1	.	.	TGCGCCAGCAGCCTCCCGAACACTGAAGCTTTCTTT	CASSLPNTEAFF
TRBV10-2	TRBJ1-2	few	.	TGCGCCAGCAGTGAGTCTGGGCCAGGGTATGGCTACACCTTC	CASSESGPGYGYTF
TRBV7-3	TRBJ1-2	.	TRBD1	TGTGCCAGCAGCCAAACCGGCGGGACAGGGGGCTATGGCTACACCTTC	CASSQTGGTGGYGYTF
TRBV18	TRBJ2-7	.	.	TGTGCCAGCTCAGCGGACAGCCTGAGGGAGCAGTACTTC	CASSADSLREQYF
TRBV7-3	TRBJ1-1	.	TRBD1	TGTGCCAGCAGTCCCGGAGGGACAGGGGTGAACACTGAAGCTTTCTTT	CASSPGGTGVNTEAFF
TRBV4-2	TRBJ2-4	few	TRBD2	TGTGCCAGCAGCCAGGGACTAGGGGGAAACATTCAGTACTTC	CASSQGLGGNIQYF
TRBV15	TRBJ1-5	few	.	TGTGCCACCAGCCAAATCGAGGGCAGTGGCAATCAGCCCCAGCATTTT	CATSQIEGSGNQPQHF
TRBV29-1	TRBJ2-3	.	TRBD1	TGCAGCACGCCACCGGGACAGGGAAGCACAGATACGCAGTATTTT	CSTPPGQGSTDTQYF
TRBV29-1	TRBJ2-1	.	.	TGCAGCGTTGAAGAAAAACGGGACAATGAGCAGTTCTTC	CSVEEKRDNEQFF
TRBV29-1	TRBJ2-5	.	TRBD2	TGCAGCGCACGACGGGGGGAGTTGGAGACCCAGTACTTC	CSARRGELETQYF
TRBV7-9	TRBJ2-7	.	.	TGTGCCAGCAGCTTATTGCTAGCCCACGAGCAGTACTTC	CASSLLLAHEQYF